This T cell receptor beta chain was sequenced during a study of monozygotic twins with inflammatory bowel disease. TCRdb re-called the 5' RACE reads, yielding one record per CDR3 amino acid sequence without DNA. This table holds some 400,000 distinct CDR3 sequences. The CDR3 is 19 residues long. Germline assignment: CDR1 MNHEY and CDR2 SVGEGT. The V call is TRBV6-2 or TRBV6-3, the J call TRBJ1-6. Sequencing used blood. The TCR originated in a human donor with ulcerative colitis or Crohn's disease, or a healthy co-twin of an affected twin (not recorded which). The CDR3 sequence is CASSQLRTEKSSYNSPLHF.